A single sample is the source of the 10 T cell receptor beta chains below, sequenced in a study of regulatory T cells in long-lasting Graves disease. Researchers made TCR beta libraries by using iRepertoire HTBI primers and running Arm-PCR on CDR3 regions. TCRdb processed the multiplex PCR reads anew with MiXCR; each CDR3 protein has one entry. The sample records 350,000 to 500,000 distinct CDR3 sequences, 12% to 15% being singletons. Regarding time point: newly diagnosed GD, antithyroid drugs for less than 3 months. Scientists built the TCR library using RNA that was extracted from PBMCs. The sample also formed part of further work on T cells in Graves' hyperthyroidism and ophthalmopathy.

This sample comprised peripheral blood mononuclear cells (PBMCs), obtained at new diagnosis, from a patient treated with antithyroid drugs. Source of these receptors: a woman in her 50s with Graves disease.

This clonotype was detected many times. The chain joins TRBV28 to TRBJ2-1, with TRBD2 matching over 8 bases. CDR1 and CDR2 (germline): MDHEN, SYDVKM. J lost 3 bases, V lost 1 base, and 8 bases had no gene match. The CDR3 totals 17 residues. This chain's CDR3 is CASSLSGGGMLYNEQFF. For the CDR3, the DNA is TGTGCCAGCAGTTTATCCGGGGGGGGGATGCTCTACAATGAGCAGTTCTTC.

This clonotype was picked up many times. V and J are TRBV7-9 and TRBJ2-7; D is possibly TRBD1 or TRBD2 (6 bases each). CDR1 is SEHNR, CDR2 FQNEAQ, per germline (reference sequence). The CDR3 is made up of 15 amino acids. With 0 bases removed from V and 6 bases from J, the gap between germline ends came to 15 bases. Here the CDR3 reads CASSLALQGGAEQYF. The CDR3 DNA is TGTGCCAGCAGCTTAGCCCTACAGGGAGGAGCCGAGCAGTACTTC.

This clonotype was seen ten or more times. The rearrangement joins TRBV6-5 to TRBJ2-5, with TRBD2 identical over 7 bases. Trimming took 0 bases from V and 5 from J; bases not matched to a gene: 12. CDR1 MNHEY and CDR2 SVGAGI come from the germline V gene. The CDR3 sequence is 17 residues long. The CDR3: CASSYSYPGTTSETQYF. In DNA, the CDR3 is TGTGCCAGCAGTTACTCGTACCCCGGGACTACCAGCGAGACCCAGTACTTC.

The rearrangement uses TRBV4-1 and TRBJ2-5; D might be TRBD1 (5 bases). Matching the DNA end better, TRBJ2-1 makes the J call doubtful. The CDR3 extends over 16 amino acids. In germline, CDR1 is MGHRA, CDR2 YSYEKL. The CDR3 region has the DNA TGCGCCAGCAGCCAATTACAGGTTCGCTCCTACAATGAGCAGTTCTTC. It yields the protein CASSQLQVRSYNEQFF.

A remark on this clonotype: With a much larger clone just one base away, this may be a read error. The rearrangement links TRBV10-3 to TRBJ2-3; TRBD2 agrees at 13 bases. CDR1 ENHRY and CDR2 SYGVKD come from the germline V gene. The CDR3 runs 15 residues. This chain's CDR3 is CAITSGLAGADMQYF. The CDR3 coding sequence is TGTGCCATCACCTCAGGACTAGCGGGAGCAGATATGCAGTATTTT.

This clonotype was detected ten times or more. The rearrangement joins TRBV6-5 to TRBJ2-7, with D possibly matching TRBD2 (5 bases). Per germline, CDR1 MNHEY and CDR2 SVGAGI. V lost 3 bases, J lost 3 bases, and 18 bases lay in between. The CDR3 totals 16 residues. CDR3 coding DNA: TGTGCCAGCAGTTATAGCCCCTCGGGAATCGGCTACGAGCAGTACTTC. It codes for CASSYSPSGIGYEQYF.

With respect to this clonotype: A read error may be the cause here, since a much bigger clone is one base away. V and J are TRBV28 and TRBJ2-3; a weak D match, TRBD1 (5 bases). Matching the DNA end better, TRBJ1-5 makes the J call doubtful. This CDR3 region has 14 residues. The germline CDR1 and CDR2 sequences are MDHEN and SYDVKM. Written as DNA, the CDR3 is TGTGCCAGCAATCTAGCGGGACCGACAGATACGCAGCATTTT. Its protein is CASNLAGPTDTQHF.

This clonotype has ten or more counts. V and J are TRBV28 and TRBJ2-2; no reliable D call. CDR1 and CDR2 from the germline V gene are MDHEN and SYDVKM. V lost 2 bases and J 1 base, leaving 5 bases between the germline ends. The CDR3 runs to 14 residues. CDR3 amino acids: CASSLPQNTGELFF. DNA of the CDR3: TGTGCCAGCAGTTTACCCCAGAACACCGGGGAGCTGTTTTTT.

The genes are TRBV3-1 and TRBJ1-5; 8 bases are shared with TRBD1. The trim removed 4 bases at V and 1 base at J, leaving 3 bases unmatched. Germline loops: CDR1 LGHDT, CDR2 YNNKEL (reference sequence). This CDR3 region has 15 residues. The CDR3 loop is CASSPRQGSNQPQHF. The CDR3 DNA reads as TGTGCCAGCAGCCCTAGACAGGGGAGCAATCAGCCCCAGCATTTT.

Ten or more counts support this clonotype. The genes are TRBV19 and TRBJ1-2; tentative D call: TRBD1 (5 bases). Germline V gene lookup returns CDR1 LNHDA and CDR2 SQIVND (reference sequence). Trimming stripped 0 bases from V and 4 bases from J, with 15 bases between. The CDR3 runs to 16 residues. CDR3 sequence reads: CASSIDTGLQGYGYTF. The CDR3 DNA reads TGTGCCAGTAGTATAGACACAGGCCTCCAGGGCTATGGCTACACCTTC.